This TCR beta chain comes out of a study of identical twins. This clonotype was seen at least ten times. TCRdb fed the 5' RACE reads into MiXCR, producing one record per CDR3 protein. The data contain roughly 200,000 distinct CDR3 sequences, under 10% of them singletons. Germline CDR1 and CDR2: DFQATT and SNEGSKA (reference sequence). The CDR3 is 11 amino acids. V lost 6 bases and J lost 1, with 5 bases in between. The same sample was also studied in work on yellow fever vaccine responses in identical twins.

V gene TRBV20-1 combines with J gene TRBJ2-3; D unresolved. This receptor was obtained from a woman aged 18-29 years in good health. The sample was memory (CD45RO+) T cells sorted from blood. The CDR3 sequence: CSAHRTDTQYF. DNA of the CDR3: TGCAGTGCCCATCGCACAGATACGCAGTATTTT.